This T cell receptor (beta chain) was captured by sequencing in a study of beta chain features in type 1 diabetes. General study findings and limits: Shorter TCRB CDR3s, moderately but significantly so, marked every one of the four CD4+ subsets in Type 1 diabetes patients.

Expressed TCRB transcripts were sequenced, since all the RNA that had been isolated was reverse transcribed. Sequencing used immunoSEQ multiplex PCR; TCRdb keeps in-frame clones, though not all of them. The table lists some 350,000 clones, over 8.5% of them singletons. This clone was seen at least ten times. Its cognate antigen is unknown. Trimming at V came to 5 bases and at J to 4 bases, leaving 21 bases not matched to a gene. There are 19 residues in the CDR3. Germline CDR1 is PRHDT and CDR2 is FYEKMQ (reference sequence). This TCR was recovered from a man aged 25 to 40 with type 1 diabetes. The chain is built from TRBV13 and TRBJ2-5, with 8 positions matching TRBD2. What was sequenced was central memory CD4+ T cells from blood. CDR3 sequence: CASSPRGTSGSPRGETQYF. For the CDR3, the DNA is TGTGCCAGCAGCCCTCGGGGCACTAGCGGATCTCCCAGAGGAGAGACCCAGTACTTC.